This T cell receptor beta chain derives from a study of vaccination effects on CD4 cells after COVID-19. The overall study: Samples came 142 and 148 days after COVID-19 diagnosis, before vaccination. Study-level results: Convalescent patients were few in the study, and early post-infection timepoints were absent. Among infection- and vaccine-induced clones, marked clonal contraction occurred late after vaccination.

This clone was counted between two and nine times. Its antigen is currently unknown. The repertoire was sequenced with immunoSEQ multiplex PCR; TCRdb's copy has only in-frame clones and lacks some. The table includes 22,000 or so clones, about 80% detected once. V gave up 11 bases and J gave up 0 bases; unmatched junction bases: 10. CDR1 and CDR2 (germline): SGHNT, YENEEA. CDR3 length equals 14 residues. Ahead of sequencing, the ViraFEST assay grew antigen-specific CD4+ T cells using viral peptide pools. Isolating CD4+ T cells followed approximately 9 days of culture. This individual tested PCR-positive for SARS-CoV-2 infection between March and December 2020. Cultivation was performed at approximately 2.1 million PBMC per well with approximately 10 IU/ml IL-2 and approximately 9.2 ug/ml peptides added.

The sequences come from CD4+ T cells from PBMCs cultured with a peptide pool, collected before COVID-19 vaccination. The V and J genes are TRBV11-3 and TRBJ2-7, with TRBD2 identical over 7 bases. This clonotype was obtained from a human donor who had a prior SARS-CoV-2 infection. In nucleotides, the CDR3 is TGTGCCGGGGCGGGGGACGGATGCTCCTACGAGCAGTACTTC. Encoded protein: CAGAGDGCSYEQYF.